This record looks at one T cell receptor beta chain sequence and its context. CD45RO/CCR7/CD25/CD127/CD95/CD27 separated CD4+ naive, central memory, regulatory and stem cell-like memory cells by sorting. The data stem from a study of beta chain features in type 1 diabetes. Germline CDR1 SGHRS, CDR2 YFSETQ. After removal of 0 bases from V and 4 bases from J, the junction contained 3 bases not matched to a gene. The CDR3 runs 14 residues. Since all of the isolated RNA was reverse transcribed, expressed TCRB transcripts were what got sequenced. Clones were sequenced by immunoSEQ multiplex PCR, and TCRdb holds only the in-frame ones, with some missing. The table has roughly 230,000 clones, 9.6% seen once.

Sequenced sample: naive CD4+ T cells from blood. The receptor was isolated from a woman in her late teens or twenties in good health. The V and J genes are TRBV5-1 and TRBJ2-5, with TRBD1 matching 7 bases. CDR3 bases: TGCGCCAGCAGCTTGGAGACAGGGCTAGAGACCCAGTACTTC. Protein: CASSLETGLETQYF.